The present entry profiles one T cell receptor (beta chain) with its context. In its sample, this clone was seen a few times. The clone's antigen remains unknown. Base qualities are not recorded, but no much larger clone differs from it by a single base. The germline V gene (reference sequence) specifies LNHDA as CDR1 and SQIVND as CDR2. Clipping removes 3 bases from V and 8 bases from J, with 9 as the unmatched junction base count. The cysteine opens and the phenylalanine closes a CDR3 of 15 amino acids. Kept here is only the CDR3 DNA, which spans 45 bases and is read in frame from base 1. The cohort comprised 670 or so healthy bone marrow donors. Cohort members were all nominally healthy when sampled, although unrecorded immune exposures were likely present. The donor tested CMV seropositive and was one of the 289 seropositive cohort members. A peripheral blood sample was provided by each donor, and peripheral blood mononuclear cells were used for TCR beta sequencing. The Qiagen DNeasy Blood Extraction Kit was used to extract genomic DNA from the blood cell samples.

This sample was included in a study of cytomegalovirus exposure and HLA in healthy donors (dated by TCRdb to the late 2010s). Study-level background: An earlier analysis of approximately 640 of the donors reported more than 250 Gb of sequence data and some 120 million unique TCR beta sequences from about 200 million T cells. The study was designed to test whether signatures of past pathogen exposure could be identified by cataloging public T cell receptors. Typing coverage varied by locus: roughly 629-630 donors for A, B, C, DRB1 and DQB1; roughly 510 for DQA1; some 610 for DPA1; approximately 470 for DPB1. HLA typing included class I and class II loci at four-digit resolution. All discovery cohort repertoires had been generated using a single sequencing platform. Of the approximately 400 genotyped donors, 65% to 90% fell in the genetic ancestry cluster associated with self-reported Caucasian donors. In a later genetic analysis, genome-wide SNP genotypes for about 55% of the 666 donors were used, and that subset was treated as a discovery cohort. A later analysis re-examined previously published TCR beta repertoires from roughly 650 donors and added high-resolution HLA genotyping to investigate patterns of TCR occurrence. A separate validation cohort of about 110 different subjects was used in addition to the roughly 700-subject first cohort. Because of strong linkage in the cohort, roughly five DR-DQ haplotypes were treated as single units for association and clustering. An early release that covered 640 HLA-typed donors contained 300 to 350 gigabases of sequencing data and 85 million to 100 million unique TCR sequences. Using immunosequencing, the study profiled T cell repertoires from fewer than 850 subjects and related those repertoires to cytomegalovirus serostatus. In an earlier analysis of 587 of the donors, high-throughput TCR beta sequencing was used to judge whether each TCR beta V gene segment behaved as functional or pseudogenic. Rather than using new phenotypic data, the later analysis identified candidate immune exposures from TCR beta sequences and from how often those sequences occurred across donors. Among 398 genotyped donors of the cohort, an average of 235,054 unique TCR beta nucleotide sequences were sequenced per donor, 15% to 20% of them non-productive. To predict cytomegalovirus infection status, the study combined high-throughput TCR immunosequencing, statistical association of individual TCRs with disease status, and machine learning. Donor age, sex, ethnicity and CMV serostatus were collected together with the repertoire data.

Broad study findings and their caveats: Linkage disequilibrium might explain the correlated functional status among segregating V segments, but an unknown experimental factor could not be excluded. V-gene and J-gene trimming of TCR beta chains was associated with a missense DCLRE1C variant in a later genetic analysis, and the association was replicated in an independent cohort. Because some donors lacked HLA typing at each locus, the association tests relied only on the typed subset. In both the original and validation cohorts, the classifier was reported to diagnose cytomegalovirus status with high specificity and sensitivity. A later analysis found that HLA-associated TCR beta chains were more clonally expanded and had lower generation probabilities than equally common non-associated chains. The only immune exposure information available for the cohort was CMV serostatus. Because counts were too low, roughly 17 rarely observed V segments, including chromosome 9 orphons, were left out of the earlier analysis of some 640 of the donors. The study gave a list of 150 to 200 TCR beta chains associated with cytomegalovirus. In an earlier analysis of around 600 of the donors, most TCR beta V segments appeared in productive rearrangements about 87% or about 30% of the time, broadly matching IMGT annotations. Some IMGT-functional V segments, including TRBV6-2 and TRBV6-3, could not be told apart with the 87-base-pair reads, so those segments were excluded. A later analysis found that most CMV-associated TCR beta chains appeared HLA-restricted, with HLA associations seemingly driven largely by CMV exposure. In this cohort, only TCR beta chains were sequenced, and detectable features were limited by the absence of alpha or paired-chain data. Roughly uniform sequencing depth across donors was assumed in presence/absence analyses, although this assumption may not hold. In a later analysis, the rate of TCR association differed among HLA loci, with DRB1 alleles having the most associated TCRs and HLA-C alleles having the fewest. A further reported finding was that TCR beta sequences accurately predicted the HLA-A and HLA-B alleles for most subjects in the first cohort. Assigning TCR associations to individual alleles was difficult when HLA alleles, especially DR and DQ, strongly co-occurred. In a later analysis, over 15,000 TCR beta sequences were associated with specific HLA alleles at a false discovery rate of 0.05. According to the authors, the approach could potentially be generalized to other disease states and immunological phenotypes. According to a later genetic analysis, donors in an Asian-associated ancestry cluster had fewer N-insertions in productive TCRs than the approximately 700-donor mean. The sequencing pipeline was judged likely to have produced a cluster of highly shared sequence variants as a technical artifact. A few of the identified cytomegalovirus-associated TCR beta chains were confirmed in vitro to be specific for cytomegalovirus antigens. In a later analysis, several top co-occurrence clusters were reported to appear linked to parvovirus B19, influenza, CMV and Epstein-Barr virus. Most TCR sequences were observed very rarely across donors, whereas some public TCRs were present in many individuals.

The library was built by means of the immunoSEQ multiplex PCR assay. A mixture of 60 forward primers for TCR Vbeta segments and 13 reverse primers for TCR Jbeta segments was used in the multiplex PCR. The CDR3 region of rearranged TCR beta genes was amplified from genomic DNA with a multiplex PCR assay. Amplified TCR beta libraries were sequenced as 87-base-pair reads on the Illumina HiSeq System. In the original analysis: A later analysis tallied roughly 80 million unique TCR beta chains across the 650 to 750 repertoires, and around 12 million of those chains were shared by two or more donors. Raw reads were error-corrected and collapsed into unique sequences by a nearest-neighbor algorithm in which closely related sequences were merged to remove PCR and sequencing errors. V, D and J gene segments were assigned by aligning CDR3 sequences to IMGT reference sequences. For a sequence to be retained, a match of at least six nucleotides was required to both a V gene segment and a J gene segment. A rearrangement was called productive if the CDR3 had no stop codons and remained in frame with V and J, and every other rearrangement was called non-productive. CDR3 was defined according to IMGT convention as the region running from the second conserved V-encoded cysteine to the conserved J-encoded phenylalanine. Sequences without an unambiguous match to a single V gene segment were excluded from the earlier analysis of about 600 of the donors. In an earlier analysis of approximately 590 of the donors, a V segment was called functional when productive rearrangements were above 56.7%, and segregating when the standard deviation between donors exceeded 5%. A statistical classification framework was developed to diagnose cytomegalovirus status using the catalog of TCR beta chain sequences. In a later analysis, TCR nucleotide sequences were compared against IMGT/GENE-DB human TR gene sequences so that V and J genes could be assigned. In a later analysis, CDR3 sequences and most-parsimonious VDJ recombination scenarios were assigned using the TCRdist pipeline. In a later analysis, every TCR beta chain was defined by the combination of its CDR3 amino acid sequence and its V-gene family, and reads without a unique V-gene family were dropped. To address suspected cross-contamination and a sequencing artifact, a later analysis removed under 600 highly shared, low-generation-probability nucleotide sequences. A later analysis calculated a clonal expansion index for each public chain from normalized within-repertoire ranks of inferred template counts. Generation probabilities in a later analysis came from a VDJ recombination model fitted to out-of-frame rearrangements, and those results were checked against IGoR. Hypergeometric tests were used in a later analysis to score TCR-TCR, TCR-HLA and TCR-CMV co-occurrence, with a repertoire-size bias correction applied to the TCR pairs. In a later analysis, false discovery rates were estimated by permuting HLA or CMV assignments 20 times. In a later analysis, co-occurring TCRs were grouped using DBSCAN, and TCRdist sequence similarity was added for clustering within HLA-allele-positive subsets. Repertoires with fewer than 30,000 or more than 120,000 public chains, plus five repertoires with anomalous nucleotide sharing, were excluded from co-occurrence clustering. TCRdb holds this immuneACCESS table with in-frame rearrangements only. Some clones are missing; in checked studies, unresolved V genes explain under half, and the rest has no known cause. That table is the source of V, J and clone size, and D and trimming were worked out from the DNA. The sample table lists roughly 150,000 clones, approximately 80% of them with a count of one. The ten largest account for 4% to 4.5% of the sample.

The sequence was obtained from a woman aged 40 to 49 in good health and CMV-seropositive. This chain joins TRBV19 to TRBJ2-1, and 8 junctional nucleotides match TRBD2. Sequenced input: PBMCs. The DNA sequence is TGTGCCAGTAGTATGAGCGGGAGTCTTCTTGATGAGCAGTTCTTC. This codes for CASSMSGSLLDEQFF.